A selection of T cell receptor beta chains follows, all from one sample in a study of cytomegalovirus exposure and HLA in healthy donors. The method was immunoSEQ multiplex PCR; TCRdb's version includes in-frame clones alone and lacks a portion of them. The table records roughly 120,000 clones, approximately 94% of them present only once. What was sequenced was PBMCs. Source of these receptors: a woman aged 18-35 years in good health and CMV-seronegative. The CDR3 runs from the conserved cysteine through the conserved F or W. Fields, in order: CDR3 length, J gene, V gene, CDR3 protein.

CDR3 length: 15
J gene: TRBJ2-7
V gene: TRBV10-1
CDR3 protein: CASSESVGAVYEQYF

CDR3 length: 15
J gene: TRBJ2-5
V gene: TRBV11-2
CDR3 protein: CASSHAGGAFETQYF

CDR3 length: 15
J gene: TRBJ1-2
V gene: TRBV4-2
CDR3 protein: CASSQDQRARGGYTF

CDR3 length: 13
J gene: TRBJ2-7
V gene: TRBV10-2
CDR3 protein: CASVTGATYEQYF

CDR3 length: 12
J gene: TRBJ2-1
V gene: TRBV2
CDR3 protein: CASSGSTNEQFF

CDR3 length: 13
J gene: TRBJ2-7
V gene: TRBV2
CDR3 protein: CASSPGTSAEQYF

CDR3 length: 16
J gene: TRBJ2-7
V gene: TRBV28
CDR3 protein: CASMGQGAPSSYEQYF

CDR3 length: 15
J gene: TRBJ2-7
V gene: TRBV5-5
CDR3 protein: CASSLRGTGPYEQYF

CDR3 length: 15
J gene: TRBJ1-1
V gene: TRBV9
CDR3 protein: CASSPGGGSDSEAFF

CDR3 length: 16
J gene: TRBJ2-2
V gene: TRBV7-3
CDR3 protein: CASSLTAPSGTGELFF

CDR3 length: 15
J gene: TRBJ2-5
V gene: TRBV19
CDR3 protein: CASKRRDWVGETQYF

CDR3 length: 12
J gene: TRBJ2-3
V gene: TRBV7-9
CDR3 protein: CASRGRADTQYF

CDR3 length: 14
J gene: TRBJ2-1
V gene: TRBV2
CDR3 protein: CASVSGSSYNEQFF

CDR3 length: 16
J gene: TRBJ2-1
V gene: TRBV5-6
CDR3 protein: CASSSRQGSLFNEQFF

CDR3 length: 14
J gene: TRBJ1-2
V gene: TRBV28
CDR3 protein: CASSLWAGVRGYTF

CDR3 length: 16
J gene: TRBJ1-4
V gene: TRBV5-5
CDR3 protein: CASSLRSGQINEKLFF

CDR3 length: 16
J gene: TRBJ2-2
V gene: TRBV7-3
CDR3 protein: CASSPAGTPRAGELFF